This TCR beta chain appears in the sequencing data of a study of blood T cell repertoires in COVID-19. The protocol was immunoSEQ multiplex PCR, while the TCRdb copy is restricted to in-frame clones and leaves out a portion. The profile covers about 180,000 clones, with about 91% appearing a single time and more than 3.5% taken by the ten largest. The germline V and J ends were trimmed by 2 bases and 3 bases, with 7 bases remaining between them. The length of the CDR3 is 13 residues. The sequence was collected from a woman aged 30 to 39 with acute or convalescent COVID-19. The sample was peripheral blood. This chain links TRBV12-3 or TRBV12-4 with TRBJ2-5; tentatively, D is TRBD2 (6 bases). The chain's CDR3 is CASSLLAEETQYF. CDR3 sequence (DNA): TGTGCCAGCAGTTTATTAGCGGAAGAGACCCAGTACTTC.